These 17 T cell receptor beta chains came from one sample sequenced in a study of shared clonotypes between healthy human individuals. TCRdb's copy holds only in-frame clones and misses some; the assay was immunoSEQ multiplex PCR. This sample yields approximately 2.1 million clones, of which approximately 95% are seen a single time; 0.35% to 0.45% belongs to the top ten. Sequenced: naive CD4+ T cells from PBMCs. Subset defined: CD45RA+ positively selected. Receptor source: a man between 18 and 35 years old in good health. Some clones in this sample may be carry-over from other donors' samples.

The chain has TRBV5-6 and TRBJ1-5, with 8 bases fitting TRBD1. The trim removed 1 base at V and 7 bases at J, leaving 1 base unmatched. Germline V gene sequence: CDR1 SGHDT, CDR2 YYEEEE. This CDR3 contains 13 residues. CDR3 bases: TGTGCCAGCAGCTTGACAGGGGGGCAGCCCCAGCATTTT. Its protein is CASSLTGGQPQHF.

The CDR3 protein is CATSRDSTGYYEQYF. The CDR3 nucleotides read TGTGCCACCAGCAGAGATAGCACAGGTTACTACGAGCAGTACTTC. V and J are TRBV15 and TRBJ2-7; possibly TRBD1 for D (5 bases). V lost 0 bases, J lost 3 bases, and 12 bases lay in between. CDR3 length: 15 residues. Germline V gene data show CDR1 as LNHNV and CDR2 as YYDKDF (reference sequence).

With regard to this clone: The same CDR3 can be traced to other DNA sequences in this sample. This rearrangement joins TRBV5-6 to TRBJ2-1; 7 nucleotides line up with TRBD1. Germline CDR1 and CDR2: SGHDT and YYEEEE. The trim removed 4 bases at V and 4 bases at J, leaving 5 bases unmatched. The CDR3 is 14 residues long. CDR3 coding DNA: TGTGCCAGCAGCCCCGGGACAGCTTACAATGAGCAGTTCTTC. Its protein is CASSPGTAYNEQFF.

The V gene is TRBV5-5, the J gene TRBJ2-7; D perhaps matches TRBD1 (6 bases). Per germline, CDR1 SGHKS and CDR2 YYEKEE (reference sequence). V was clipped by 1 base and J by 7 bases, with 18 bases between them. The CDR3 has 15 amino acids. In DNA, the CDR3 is TGTGCCAGCAGCTTGCTCCCAGGACTCCAGGGGGAGCAGTACTTC. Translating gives CASSLLPGLQGEQYF. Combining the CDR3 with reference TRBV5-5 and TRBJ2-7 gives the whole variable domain DAGVTQSPTHLIKTRGQQVTLRCSPISGHKSVSWYQQVLGQGPQFIFQYYEKEERGRGNFPDRFSARQFPNYSSELNVNALLLGDSALYLCASSLLPGLQGEQYFGPGTRLTVT.

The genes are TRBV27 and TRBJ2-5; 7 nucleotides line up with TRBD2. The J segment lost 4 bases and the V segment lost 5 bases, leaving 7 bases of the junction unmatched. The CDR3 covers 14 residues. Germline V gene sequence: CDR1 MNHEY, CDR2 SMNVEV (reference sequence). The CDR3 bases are TGTGCCAGCAGTGGAGCGGGGCTGGGAGAGACCCAGTACTTC. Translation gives CASSGAGLGETQYF.

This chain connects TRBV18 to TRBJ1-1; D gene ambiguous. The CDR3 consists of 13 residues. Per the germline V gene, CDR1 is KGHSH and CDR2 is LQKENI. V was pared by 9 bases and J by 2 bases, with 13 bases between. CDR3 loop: CARPGWENTEAFF. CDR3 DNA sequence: TGTGCCAGACCGGGGTGGGAAAACACTGAAGCTTTCTTT.

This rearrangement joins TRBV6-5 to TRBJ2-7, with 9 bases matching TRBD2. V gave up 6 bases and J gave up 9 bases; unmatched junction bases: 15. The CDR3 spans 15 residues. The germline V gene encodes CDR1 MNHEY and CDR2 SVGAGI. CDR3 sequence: CASSPGLAGRDGQYF. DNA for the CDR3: TGTGCCAGCAGCCCCGGCCTAGCGGGGCGGGATGGGCAGTACTTC.

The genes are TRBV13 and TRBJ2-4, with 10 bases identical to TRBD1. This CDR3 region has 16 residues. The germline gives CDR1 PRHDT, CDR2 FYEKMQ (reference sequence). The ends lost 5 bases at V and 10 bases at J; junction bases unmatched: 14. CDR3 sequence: CASSPDGQGDRGIQYF. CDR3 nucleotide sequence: TGTGCCAGCAGCCCCGACGGACAGGGGGATAGGGGTATTCAGTACTTC.

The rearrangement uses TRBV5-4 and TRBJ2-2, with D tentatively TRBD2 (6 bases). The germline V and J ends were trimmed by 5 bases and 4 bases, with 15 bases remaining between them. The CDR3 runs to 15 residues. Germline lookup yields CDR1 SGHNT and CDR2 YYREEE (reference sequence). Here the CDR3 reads CASSYGSRATGELFF. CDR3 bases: TGTGCCAGCAGTTACGGGAGTAGGGCCACCGGGGAGCTGTTTTTT.

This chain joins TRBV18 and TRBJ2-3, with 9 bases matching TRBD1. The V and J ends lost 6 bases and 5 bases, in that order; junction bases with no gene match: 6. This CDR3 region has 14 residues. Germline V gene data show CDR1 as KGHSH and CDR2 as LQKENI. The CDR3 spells CASSPTGGVDTQYF. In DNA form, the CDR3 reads TGTGCCAGCTCCCCGACAGGGGGTGTAGATACGCAGTATTTT.

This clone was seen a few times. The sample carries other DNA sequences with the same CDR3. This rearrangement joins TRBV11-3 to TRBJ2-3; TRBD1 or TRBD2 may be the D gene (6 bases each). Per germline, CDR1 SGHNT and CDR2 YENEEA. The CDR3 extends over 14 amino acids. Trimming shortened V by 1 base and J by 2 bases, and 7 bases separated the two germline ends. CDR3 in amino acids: CASSLGGATDTQYF. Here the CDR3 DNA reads TGTGCCAGCAGCTTAGGGGGGGCCACAGATACGCAGTATTTT.

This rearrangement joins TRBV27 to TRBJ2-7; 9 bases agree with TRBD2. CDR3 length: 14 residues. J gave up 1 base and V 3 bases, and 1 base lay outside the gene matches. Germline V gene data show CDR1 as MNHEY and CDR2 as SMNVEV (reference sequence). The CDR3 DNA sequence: TGTGCCAGCAGTTTGCGGGAGGGGTCCTACGAGCAGTACTTC. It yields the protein CASSLREGSYEQYF.

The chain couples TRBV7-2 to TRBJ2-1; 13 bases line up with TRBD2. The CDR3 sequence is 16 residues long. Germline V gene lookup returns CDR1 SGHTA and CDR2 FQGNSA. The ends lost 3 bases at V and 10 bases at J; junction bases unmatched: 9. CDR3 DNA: TGTGCCAGCAGCTTGGGAGGACTAGCGGGAGTCGGGGAGCAGTTCTTC. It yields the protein CASSLGGLAGVGEQFF. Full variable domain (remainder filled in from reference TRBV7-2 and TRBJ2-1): GAGVSQSPSNKVTEKGKDVELRCDPISGHTALYWYRQSLGQGLEFLIYFQGNSAPDKSGLPSDRFSAERTGGSVSTLTIQRTQQEDSAVYLCASSLGGLAGVGEQFFGPGTRLTVL.

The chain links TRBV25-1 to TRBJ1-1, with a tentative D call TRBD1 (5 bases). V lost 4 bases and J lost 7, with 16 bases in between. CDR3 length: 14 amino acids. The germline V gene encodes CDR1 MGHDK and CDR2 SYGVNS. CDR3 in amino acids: CASSASRGSVEAFF. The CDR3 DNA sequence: TGTGCCAGCAGTGCTTCCCGGGGGTCAGTTGAAGCTTTCTTT.

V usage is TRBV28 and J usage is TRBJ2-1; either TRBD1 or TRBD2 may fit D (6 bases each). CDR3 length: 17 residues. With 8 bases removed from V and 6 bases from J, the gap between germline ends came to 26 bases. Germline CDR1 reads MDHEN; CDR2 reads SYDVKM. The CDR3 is CASGPMGGGSWGNEQFF. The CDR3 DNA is TGTGCCAGCGGACCTATGGGGGGCGGTTCCTGGGGCAATGAGCAGTTCTTC.

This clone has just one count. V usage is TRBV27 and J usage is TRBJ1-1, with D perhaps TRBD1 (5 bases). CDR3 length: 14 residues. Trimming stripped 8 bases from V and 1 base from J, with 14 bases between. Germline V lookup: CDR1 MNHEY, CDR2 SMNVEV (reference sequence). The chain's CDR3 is CASRTRGRNTEAFF. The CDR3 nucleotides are TGTGCCAGCCGAACCCGGGGACGGAACACTGAAGCTTTCTTT.

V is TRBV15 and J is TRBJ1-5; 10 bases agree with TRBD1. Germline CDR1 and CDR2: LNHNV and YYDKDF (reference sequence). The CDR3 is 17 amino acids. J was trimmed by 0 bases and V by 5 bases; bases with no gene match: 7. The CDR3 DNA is TGTGCCACCAGCCGAGGGACAGGGGACCTTAGCAATCAGCCCCAGCATTTT. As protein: CATSRGTGDLSNQPQHF.